Listed here are 25 T cell receptor beta chains from one sample, sequenced in a study of cytomegalovirus exposure and HLA in healthy donors listed by TCRdb under 2017. Receptor libraries were prepared by the immunoSEQ multiplex PCR assay. The multiplex PCR relied on a mix of 60 forward primers for TCR Vbeta segments and 13 reverse primers for TCR Jbeta segments. As stored in TCRdb, this immuneACCESS dataset retains in-frame rearrangements with V and J assigned. A fraction of the clones does not appear; measured against another copy, unresolved V genes explain less than half of the discrepancy, and the remainder lacks a known reason. Here the sample has 60,000 to 75,000 clones; around four fifths occur a single time. About a fifth of the sample lies in the top ten. Specimen: PBMCs. The receptors were gathered from a woman aged 25 to 45 in good health and CMV-seropositive.

The chain joins TRBV30 to TRBJ2-3, with TRBD2 matching over 10 bases. Germline assignment: CDR1 GTSNPN and CDR2 SVGIG (reference sequence). The CDR3 length is 18 residues. V lost 0 bases to trimming and J lost 8 bases; unmatched junction nucleotides: 17. CDR3 bases: TGTGCCTGGAGTGTACTTCAGACCCGGAGGACTAGCGGAACTACGCAGTATTTT. As protein: CAWSVLQTRRTSGTTQYF.

The table lists this clone with a few counts. The V and J genes are TRBV10-1 and TRBJ2-3; 8 nucleotides align to TRBD2. Per the germline V gene, CDR1 is WNHNN and CDR2 is SYGVQD (reference sequence). The CDR3 has 15 amino acids. V lost 4 bases and J lost 5; bases outside the gene matches: 8. CDR3 sequence: CASSGWSGSIDTQYF. CDR3 coding DNA: TGCGCCAGCAGTGGATGGAGCGGGAGTATAGATACGCAGTATTTT.

The chain has TRBV14 and TRBJ1-1; possible D gene TRBD1, 6 bases. This CDR3 region has 15 residues. In germline, CDR1 is SGHDN, CDR2 FVKESK. Trimming removed 3 bases from V and 5 bases from J, with 16 bases in between. The CDR3 DNA sequence: TGTGCCAGCAGCCACACTCCAGGGGCGTGGACTGAAGCTTTCTTT. This sequence encodes CASSHTPGAWTEAFF.

V is TRBV27 and J is TRBJ1-1; the match to TRBD1 covers 7 bases. The CDR3 runs to 13 residues. J was trimmed by 4 bases and V by 5 bases; bases with no gene match: 4. In germline, CDR1 is MNHEY, CDR2 SMNVEV (reference sequence). Here the CDR3 reads CASSPDRATEAFF. As DNA, the CDR3 is TGTGCCAGCAGTCCAGACAGGGCCACTGAAGCTTTCTTT.

V gene TRBV6-5 combines with J gene TRBJ2-7; maybe TRBD1 (5 bases). The V gene lost 6 bases and the J gene lost 2 bases, with 11 bases spanning the gap. CDR1 is MNHEY and CDR2 is SVGAGI in the germline V gene. This CDR3 has 13 residues. CDR3 nucleotides: TGTGCCAGCAGCCCCACAGGTCCCTACGAGCAGTACTTC. As protein: CASSPTGPYEQYF.

The gene calls are TRBV7-6 and TRBJ2-3, with D uncertain. CDR3 length equals 12 residues. V lost 4 bases and J 5 bases, leaving 7 bases between the germline ends. Germline CDR1 and CDR2: SGHVS and FNYEAQ. For the CDR3, the DNA is TGTGCCAGCAGCTCCCCCCTAGATACGCAGTATTTT. It is translated as CASSSPLDTQYF.

For this clone: Relative to the germline gene, one junction end is altered; a read error may explain this. This chain links TRBV7-2 with TRBJ1-4; D is perhaps TRBD1 (6 bases). Germline V lookup: CDR1 SGHTA, CDR2 FQGNSA. The CDR3 loop spans 15 amino acids. Written as DNA, the CDR3 is TGTGCCAGCAGCCTAGCGGGACACAATAATGAAAAACTGTTTTTT. It translates to CASSLAGHNNEKLFF.

The chain couples TRBV25-1 to TRBJ2-7; 8 bases map to TRBD1. Looked up from germline, CDR1 is MGHDK and CDR2 is SYGVNS. With V trimmed by 5 bases and J by 3 bases, 9 bases remained unmatched. There are 15 residues in the CDR3. The CDR3 DNA reads TGTGCCAGCAGTCCAACGGACAGGGCCCTCTACGAGCAGTACTTC. Translated: CASSPTDRALYEQYF.

CDR3 coding DNA: TGTGCCAGCAGCTTGGATACTTCCCCATGGGGAGCCTACGAGCAGTACTTC. It translates to CASSLDTSPWGAYEQYF. The J gene is TRBJ2-7, the V gene TRBV5-6; weak D call: TRBD2 (5 bases). V was cut by 0 bases and J by 2 bases, with 18 bases left in between. Germline CDR1 SGHDT, CDR2 YYEEEE. CDR3 length: 17 residues.

This chain joins TRBV29-1 and TRBJ2-7; D ambiguous. Between the trimmed V and J ends, which lost 5 bases and 1 base, there was a span of 12 bases. Germline CDR1 is SQVTM and CDR2 is ANQGSEA. The CDR3 has 13 residues. The CDR3 DNA follows: TGCAGCGTTTGGTCTCCAGGATCCTACGAGCAGTACTTC. It encodes CSVWSPGSYEQYF.

The rearrangement joins TRBV5-6 to TRBJ2-2, with TRBD1 matching 9 bases. Germline-derived CDR1 and CDR2 are SGHDT and YYEEEE. The trim removed 6 bases at V and 4 bases at J, leaving 10 bases unmatched. The CDR3 totals 16 residues. CDR3 region: CASTRPGQGPTGELFF. In DNA form, the CDR3 reads TGTGCCAGCACCAGGCCGGGACAGGGTCCCACCGGGGAGCTGTTTTTT.

The gene calls are TRBV6-1 and TRBJ2-6, with a possible D match to TRBD1 (6 bases). Per the germline V gene, CDR1 is MNHNS and CDR2 is SASEGT. CDR3 length equals 15 residues. Trimming shortened V by 4 bases and J by 2 bases, and 9 bases separated the two germline ends. CDR3 in DNA: TGTGCCAGCAGTGGAGGGGACACTGGGGCCAACGTCCTGACTTTC. This codes for CASSGGDTGANVLTF.

This chain uses TRBV6-1 with TRBJ1-5, with 9 bases aligning to TRBD1. Trimming took 7 bases from V and 4 from J; bases not matched to a gene: 8. Per the germline V gene, CDR1 is MNHNS and CDR2 is SASEGT. The CDR3 extends over 15 amino acids. Here the CDR3 reads CASMDGTGYNQPQHF. Written as DNA, the CDR3 is TGTGCCAGCATGGACGGGACAGGGTATAATCAGCCCCAGCATTTT.

This clone has only one observation. The chain has TRBV29-1 and TRBJ2-1, with TRBD1 matching over 8 bases. Germline V lookup: CDR1 SQVTM, CDR2 ANQGSEA. V lost 7 bases, J lost 8 bases, and 7 bases stayed unmatched. The CDR3 spans 12 residues. The CDR3 bases are TGCAGCGGAAAACAGGGGGATCATGAGCAGTTCTTC. This gives the protein CSGKQGDHEQFF.

This clone appeared a few times. The chain couples TRBV28 to TRBJ1-5; perhaps TRBD1 as D (5 bases). The CDR3 is made up of 16 amino acids. Germline assignment: CDR1 MDHEN and CDR2 SYDVKM. The V end lost 5 bases, the J end lost 6 bases, and 20 bases lay between the germline ends. The CDR3, as DNA: TGTGCCAGCAGTCTCGTCTCGGGGGGGGTATCTCAGCCCCAGCATTTT. Protein product: CASSLVSGGVSQPQHF.

The table lists this clone with a count of one. The chain recombines TRBV28 with TRBJ1-5, with a possible D match to TRBD1 (6 bases). The CDR3 length is 14 residues. Germline V gene lookup returns CDR1 MDHEN and CDR2 SYDVKM. V was clipped by 5 bases and J by 8 bases, with 16 bases between them. CDR3 amino acids: CASSDPGTIEPQHF. The CDR3, as DNA: TGTGCCAGCAGTGACCCTGGGACAATTGAGCCCCAGCATTTT.

The chain combines TRBV2 with TRBJ2-5, with D possibly TRBD2 on 6 matching bases. Trimming pared 3 bases from V and 5 bases from J, leaving 22 bases between. The CDR3 totals 17 residues. Germline V gene data show CDR1 as SNHLY and CDR2 as FYNNEI. The CDR3 DNA is TGTGCCAGCAGTGAGTTCCAGCGGGTGACAAGGGCGGAGACCCAGTACTTC. Its protein is CASSEFQRVTRAETQYF.

This chain joins TRBV10-2 and TRBJ2-7; D gene uncertain. The CDR3 loop spans 11 amino acids. Looked up from germline, CDR1 is WSHSY and CDR2 is SAAADI. V lost 10 bases to trimming and J lost 5 bases, with 12 bases between them. The CDR3 is CATSSSNEQYF. In nucleotides, the CDR3 is TGCGCCACCTCCAGTTCGAACGAGCAGTACTTC.

V is TRBV29-1 and J is TRBJ1-1; D is unclear. V was pared by 3 bases and J by 0 bases, with 8 bases between. The CDR3 consists of 13 residues. CDR1 and CDR2 (germline): SQVTM, ANQGSEA. CDR3 protein: CSVDVQVNTEAFF. As DNA, the CDR3 is TGCAGCGTTGATGTTCAGGTGAACACTGAAGCTTTCTTT. Drawing the rest from reference TRBV29-1 and TRBJ1-1, the complete variable domain is SAVISQKPSRDICQRGTSLTIQCQVDSQVTMMFWYRQQPGQSLTLIATANQGSEATYESGFVIDKFPISRPNLTFSTLTVSNMSPEDSSIYLCSVDVQVNTEAFFGQGTRLTVV.

The genes are TRBV19 and TRBJ1-2; D perhaps matches TRBD1 (5 bases). Germline-derived CDR1 and CDR2 are LNHDA and SQIVND (reference sequence). Trimming took off 5 bases at V and 1 base at J, with 8 bases between the two ends. There are 13 residues in the CDR3. The CDR3 loop is CASSDRSNYGYTF. Here the CDR3 DNA reads TGTGCCAGTAGTGACAGAAGTAACTATGGCTACACCTTC. Using reference TRBV19 and TRBJ1-2 for the parts outside the CDR3, the full variable domain is DGGITQSPKYLFRKEGQNVTLSCEQNLNHDAMYWYRQDPGQGLRLIYYSQIVNDFQKGDIAEGYSVSREKKESFPLTVTSAQKNPTAFYLCASSDRSNYGYTFGSGTRLTVV.

CDR3: CSVRSGPGNTIYF. The CDR3 nucleotides read TGCAGCGTTCGTTCAGGGCCTGGAAACACCATATATTTT. This sequence joins TRBV29-1 and TRBJ1-3; perhaps TRBD1 as D (5 bases). This CDR3 is built from 13 residues. Germline values: CDR1 SQVTM, CDR2 ANQGSEA. Trimming shortened V by 5 bases and J by 2 bases, and 10 bases separated the two germline ends.

The V and J genes are TRBV7-9 and TRBJ1-1; 7 positions agree with TRBD1. The junction had 5 bases not matched to a gene; V was cut back by 5 bases and J by 5 bases. The germline V gene has CDR1 SEHNR and CDR2 FQNEAQ (reference sequence). CDR3 length equals 13 residues. CDR3 loop: CASSKQGRTEAFF. Written as DNA, the CDR3 is TGTGCCAGCAGCAAACAGGGGCGAACTGAAGCTTTCTTT.

This clone has only one observation. This chain links TRBV7-9 with TRBJ1-2, with 7 bases identical to TRBD1. The V segment lost 1 base and the J segment 3 bases; nucleotides outside the gene matches: 5. The CDR3 extends over 15 amino acids. From germline, CDR1 is SEHNR and CDR2 FQNEAQ (reference sequence). The CDR3 DNA follows: TGTGCCAGCAGCTTAGGGGACAGCATTTACTATGGCTACACCTTC. Its translation: CASSLGDSIYYGYTF.

CDR3 loop: CASKRTVFADTQYF. CDR3 DNA sequence: TGTGCCAGCAAGAGGACAGTGTTCGCAGATACGCAGTATTTT. The chain links TRBV6-6 to TRBJ2-3, with D perhaps TRBD1 (6 bases). The CDR3 runs 14 residues. Per the germline V gene, CDR1 is MNHNY and CDR2 is SVGAGI (reference sequence). Trimming removed 7 bases from V and 4 bases from J, with 15 bases in between.

This clone turned up a few times. This chain connects TRBV6-5 to TRBJ2-1; weak D call: TRBD1 (6 bases). Germline V gene sequence: CDR1 MNHEY, CDR2 SVGAGI. The V and J ends lost 6 bases and 6 bases respectively, with 15 bases between them. The CDR3 consists of 14 residues. CDR3 DNA: TGTGCCAGCAGCCTCCCCGGACAGCCCAATGAGCAGTTCTTC. Translating it yields CASSLPGQPNEQFF.